Presented here are 8 T cell receptor beta chains from one specimen sequenced in a study of cytomegalovirus exposure and HLA in healthy donors. The PCR used 60 Vbeta and 13 Jbeta primers. The assay was immunoSEQ multiplex PCR, and TCRdb's table has in-frame clones only and misses some. This sample has roughly 130,000 clones, with about 74% found just once. The sequenced sample was PBMCs. These receptors came from a woman between 45 and 65 years old in good health and CMV-seropositive.

There are a few counts of this clone. The chain carries TRBV5-1 and TRBJ1-6; 11 positions agree with TRBD1. Germline CDR1 is SGHRS and CDR2 is YFSETQ. This CDR3 has 15 amino acids. The V gene end was trimmed by 4 bases and the J gene end by 7 bases; junction bases not matched to a gene: 4. The CDR3 DNA reads TGCGCCAGCAGCACCGGGGACAGGGGGAATTCACCCCTCCACTTT. Its protein product is CASSTGDRGNSPLHF.

The chain joins TRBV27 to TRBJ1-2; D call uncertain. CDR3 length: 14 amino acids. Trimming cost V 3 bases and J 8 bases, with 16 bases left between them. CDR1 MNHEY and CDR2 SMNVEV come from the germline V gene (reference sequence). DNA for the CDR3: TGTGCCAGCAGTTTTTTACGAGGTGGAGGAGGCTACACCTTC. It codes for CASSFLRGGGGYTF.

This clone showed up just once. This rearrangement joins TRBV2 to TRBJ2-1, with D possibly TRBD1 on 5 matching bases. CDR3 length: 14 amino acids. The germline V gene has CDR1 SNHLY and CDR2 FYNNEI. V lost 7 bases to trimming and J lost 5 bases, with 15 bases between them. This CDR3 reads CASTVRVLHNEQFF. As DNA, the CDR3 is TGTGCCAGCACCGTCAGGGTTCTCCACAATGAGCAGTTCTTC.

The chain couples TRBV19 to TRBJ1-5, with D perhaps TRBD1 (5 bases). With 7 bases removed from V and 3 bases from J, the gap between germline ends came to 16 bases. The CDR3 sequence is 15 residues long. Looked up from germline, CDR1 is LNHDA and CDR2 is SQIVND (reference sequence). CDR3 region: CASKEAGGLNQPQHF. The CDR3 DNA reads as TGTGCCAGTAAGGAGGCGGGGGGACTCAATCAGCCCCAGCATTTT.

This chain connects TRBV18 to TRBJ1-5, with D possibly matching TRBD1 (5 bases). The CDR3 sequence is 15 residues long. The germline V gene encodes CDR1 KGHSH and CDR2 LQKENI. Trimming shortened V by 2 bases and J by 3 bases, and 11 bases separated the two germline ends. Here the CDR3 DNA reads TGTGCCAGCTCACCATCTTCGGGGGACAATCAGCCCCAGCATTTT. Amino acids: CASSPSSGDNQPQHF.

This chain uses TRBV25-1 with TRBJ1-2; D is unclear. From germline, CDR1 is MGHDK and CDR2 SYGVNS. The ends were cut back, 0 bases at V and 7 bases at J, with 6 bases in the middle. The CDR3 sequence is 12 residues long. CDR3 protein: CASSEYGGGYTF. Written as DNA, the CDR3 is TGTGCCAGCAGTGAATACGGCGGTGGCTACACCTTC.

This chain links TRBV6-6 with TRBJ1-3; TRBD1 agrees at 7 bases. The CDR3 covers 16 residues. V dropped 8 bases and J dropped 2; count of bases not matched to a gene: 12. Germline V gene sequence: CDR1 MNHNY, CDR2 SVGAGI (reference sequence). The DNA of the CDR3 is TGTGCCAGCTGGCGTCCTAACAGGGGACCTGGAAACACCATATATTTT. This encodes CASWRPNRGPGNTIYF.

Of note for this clone: Its ends do not fully match the called genes, so a read error is possible. The chain uses TRBV6-1 and TRBJ1-2, with a possible D match to TRBD1 (5 bases). CDR1 is MNHNS and CDR2 is SASEGT in the germline V gene. The CDR3 length is 16 residues. CDR3 region: CASGDTRAGLVAGYTF. DNA of the CDR3: TGTGCCAGCGGTGATACTCGAGCAGGGTTAGTTGCTGGCTACACCTTC.